This record concerns one TCR beta chain sequence. The V gene end was trimmed by 5 bases and the J gene end by 1 base; junction bases not matched to a gene: 9. Germline CDR1 LNHDA, CDR2 SQIVND (reference sequence). The CDR3 totals 16 residues. Generated by immunoSEQ multiplex PCR, the TCRdb table keeps only in-frame clones and is missing some. There are about 190,000 clones in the sample; roughly 90% occur only once, and about 0.59% lies in the top ten. The sample comes from a study of blood T cell repertoires in COVID-19. Overall study: The origin of the acute and convalescent COVID-19 samples was the United States, Italy and Spain.

V and J are TRBV19 and TRBJ2-3; 7 bases agree with TRBD2. The TCR sequence derives from a man in his forties or fifties with acute or convalescent COVID-19. Sequenced material: peripheral blood. The CDR3 bases are TGTGCCAGTAGTCCCCCCGGGAGGTTGGGCACAGATACGCAGTATTTT. Protein: CASSPPGRLGTDTQYF.